This T cell receptor (beta chain) was retrieved from a study of T cell repertoires in cytomegalovirus infection. Study at large: In public TCR beta signatures, there were indications of both CMV infection and matching HLA type. General observations from the study: In two of eight donors, the top clonotype was HLA-C-restricted CMV-specific. Cumulative public TCR beta family frequency identified CMV carriers with the relevant HLA.

TCRdb re-derived calls from the reads in MiXCR, one entry per CDR3 protein. Counted here are fewer than 550,000 distinct CDR3 sequences, 15% to 20% occurring once; the ten biggest clones make up 20% to 30%. Points on this clonotype: The antigen is undetermined.

CDR3 length: 17 amino acids. J lost 3 bases, V lost 5 bases, and 8 bases had no gene match. In germline, CDR1 is SNHLY, CDR2 FYNNEI. Sequenced: CD8+ T cells from PBMCs. V and J are TRBV2 and TRBJ2-2, with 11 bases aligning to TRBD1. The TCR comes from a human donor in good health (CMV status not recorded). Some clones in this sample may be carry-over from other donors' samples. CDR3 sequence reads: CASSLGQGVVYTGELFF. The DNA for the CDR3 is TGTGCCAGCAGTCTGGGACAGGGGGTAGTGTACACCGGGGAGCTGTTTTTT.